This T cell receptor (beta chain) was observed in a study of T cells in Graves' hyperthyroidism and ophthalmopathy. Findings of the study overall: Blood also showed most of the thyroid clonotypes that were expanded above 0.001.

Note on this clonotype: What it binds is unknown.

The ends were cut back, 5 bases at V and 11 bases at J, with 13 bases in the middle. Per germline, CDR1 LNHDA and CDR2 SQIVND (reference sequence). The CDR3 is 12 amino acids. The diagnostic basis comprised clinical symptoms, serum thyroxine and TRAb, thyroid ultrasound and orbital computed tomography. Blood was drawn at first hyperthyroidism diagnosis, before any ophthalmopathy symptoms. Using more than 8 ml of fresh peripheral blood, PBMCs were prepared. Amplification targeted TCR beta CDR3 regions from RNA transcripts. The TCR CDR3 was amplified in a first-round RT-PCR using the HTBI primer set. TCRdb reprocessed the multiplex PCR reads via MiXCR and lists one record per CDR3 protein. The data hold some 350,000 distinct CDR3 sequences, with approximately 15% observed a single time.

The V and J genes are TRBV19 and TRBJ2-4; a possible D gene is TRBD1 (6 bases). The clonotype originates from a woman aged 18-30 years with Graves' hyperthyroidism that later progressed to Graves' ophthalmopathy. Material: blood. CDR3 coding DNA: TGTGCCAGTAGTGGAAGGGCAGGGGTTCAGTACTTC. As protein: CASSGRAGVQYF.